This T cell receptor beta chain was sequenced in a study of T cell responses to AZD1222 COVID-19 vaccine. Overall study: The analysis combined second doses at about 4 or about 12 weeks.

Measured with immunoSEQ multiplex PCR; TCRdb has only the in-frame clones, and not every one. This repertoire shows about 150,000 clones, around 90% found once; its top ten account for less than 3.5%. V lost 6 bases, J lost 7 bases, and 22 bases lay in between. CDR3 length equals 16 residues. Germline V gives CDR1 MNHNY, CDR2 SVGAGI (reference sequence). This sample comprised peripheral blood, obtained on day 0 of AZD1222 vaccination. This TCR was recovered from an adult in good health. V gene TRBV6-6 combines with J gene TRBJ1-5; possible D gene TRBD1, 6 bases. Written as DNA, the CDR3 is TGTGCCAGCAGCCCCAGAGACACAGGGAGAGGACAGCCCCAGCATTTT. Its translation is CASSPRDTGRGQPQHF.